The 14 T cell receptor beta chains listed next were all sequenced from one sample in a study of early T cells in non-severe SARS-CoV-2 infection. A single record per CDR3 protein comes from TCRdb applying MiXCR to the 5' RACE reads. The sample lists 80,000 or so distinct CDR3 sequences, about an eighth occurring once. Sequencing was done on a sample of whole blood. All receptors derive from an adult who was a healthcare worker with PCR-confirmed SARS-CoV-2 infection or an uninfected control (not recorded which).

This clonotype was detected only a few times. The V call is TRBV11-1, the J call TRBJ2-1; no definite D call. The germline V gene encodes CDR1 SGHAT and CDR2 FQDESV (reference sequence). The CDR3 spans 11 residues. The V and J ends lost 5 bases and 8 bases respectively, with 7 bases between them. The CDR3 spells CASSKSHEQFF. The CDR3 coding sequence is TGTGCCAGCAGCAAATCCCATGAGCAGTTCTTC.

This clonotype was seen ten or more times. The chain carries TRBV18 and TRBJ1-1, with a tentative D call TRBD1 (6 bases). V shed 2 bases and J shed 5 bases, with 12 bases lying between them. Germline assignment: CDR1 KGHSH and CDR2 LQKENI. The CDR3 contains 14 residues. The CDR3, as DNA: TGTGCCAGCTCACCAGAGGGACAATCGACTGAAGCTTTCTTT. Protein: CASSPEGQSTEAFF.

This clonotype occurred many times. The chain uses TRBV5-1 and TRBJ2-5, with 8 nucleotides matching TRBD2. CDR3 size: 17 residues. Germline V gives CDR1 SGHRS, CDR2 YFSETQ. The junction had 14 bases not matched to a gene; V was cut back by 3 bases and J by 4 bases. CDR3 amino acids: CASSSGGGSTWGETQYF. The CDR3 bases are TGCGCCAGCAGCTCTGGCGGGGGGTCGACGTGGGGAGAGACCCAGTACTTC.

This clonotype appeared a few times. The chain is built from TRBV20-1 and TRBJ1-6, with D hard to call. Germline lookup yields CDR1 DFQATT and CDR2 SNEGSKA (reference sequence). The V and J ends lost 4 bases and 3 bases respectively, with 13 bases between them. CDR3 length equals 15 residues. The CDR3 loop is CSAKEGPIYNSPLHF. The CDR3 DNA reads TGCAGTGCTAAGGAAGGTCCTATCTATAATTCACCCCTCCACTTT.

This clonotype was recorded a few times. In nucleotides, the CDR3 is TGTGCCAGCAGCTCCCAGGAGGGGACTGAAGCTTTCTTT. Amino acids: CASSSQEGTEAFF. The V and J genes are TRBV6-5 and TRBJ1-1, with D maybe TRBD1 (5 bases). CDR1 and CDR2 (germline): MNHEY, SVGAGI. V lost 6 bases and J lost 5, with 13 bases in between. The CDR3 totals 13 residues.

This clonotype was observed many times. V gene TRBV29-1 combines with J gene TRBJ1-2; TRBD1 aligns across 10 bases. Germline CDR1 reads SQVTM; CDR2 reads ANQGSEA. The V segment lost 0 bases and the J segment 3 bases; nucleotides outside the gene matches: 7. CDR3 length equals 16 residues. Here the CDR3 reads CSVEDPGQGRYYGYTF. CDR3 in DNA: TGCAGCGTTGAAGATCCGGGACAGGGGAGGTACTATGGCTACACCTTC.

There are many counts of this clonotype. V usage is TRBV6-5 and J usage is TRBJ2-1; the match to TRBD2 covers 8 bases. The germline V gene has CDR1 MNHEY and CDR2 SVGAGI. CDR3 length equals 15 residues. With 7 bases clipped from V and 4 bases from J, the junction kept 9 bases outside the gene matches. The CDR3 protein is CASKTSSGFYNEQFF. The CDR3 DNA reads as TGTGCCAGCAAAACGTCTAGCGGGTTTTACAATGAGCAGTTCTTC.

This chain joins TRBV3-1 and TRBJ1-5, with a tentative D call TRBD1 (5 bases). V dropped 4 bases and J dropped 1 base, with 8 bases sitting between them. CDR1 is LGHDT, CDR2 YNNKEL, per germline (reference sequence). The CDR3 runs 14 residues. The CDR3 DNA sequence: TGTGCCAGCAGCCTCCGGGACAGCAATCAGCCCCAGCATTTT. Translating it yields CASSLRDSNQPQHF.

J is TRBJ2-7 and V is TRBV7-9; 8 bases fit TRBD2. J lost 0 bases, V lost 5 bases, and 6 bases had no gene match. Germline V gene sequence: CDR1 SEHNR, CDR2 FQNEAQ (reference sequence). This CDR3 contains 15 residues. CDR3 residues: CASSVGGLDSYEQYF. DNA of the CDR3: TGTGCCAGCAGCGTAGGGGGACTAGACTCCTACGAGCAGTACTTC.

This rearrangement joins TRBV30 to TRBJ1-5; tentatively, D is TRBD1 (6 bases). Germline V gene sequence: CDR1 GTSNPN, CDR2 SVGIG (reference sequence). There are 14 residues in the CDR3. Trimming took off 1 base at V and 7 bases at J, with 14 bases between the two ends. The CDR3 DNA reads TGTGCCTGGAGTGCACAGGGAGTTGGACAGCCCCAGCATTTT. Its translation is CAWSAQGVGQPQHF.

This clonotype was seen a single time. The chain recombines TRBV6-1 with TRBJ2-2; the D gene is possibly TRBD2 (5 bases). In germline, CDR1 is MNHNS, CDR2 SASEGT. This CDR3 comprises 14 residues. V lost 7 bases to trimming and J lost 1 base, with 10 bases between them. The CDR3 loop is CASKRGLNTGELFF. The CDR3 DNA follows: TGTGCCAGCAAGCGAGGGTTGAACACCGGGGAGCTGTTTTTT.

This clonotype has a count of ten or more. The gene calls are TRBV6-5 and TRBJ1-2, with D tentatively TRBD1 (6 bases). The germline V and J ends were trimmed by 2 bases and 1 base, with 14 bases remaining between them. The length of the CDR3 is 16 residues. Germline V gene data show CDR1 as MNHEY and CDR2 as SVGAGI. Here the CDR3 DNA reads TGTGCCAGCAGTTACCAACAGGGTCGGGATAACTATGGCTACACCTTC. This sequence encodes CASSYQQGRDNYGYTF.

V usage is TRBV19 and J usage is TRBJ2-1, with 8 nucleotides matching TRBD2. Germline V gene sequence: CDR1 LNHDA, CDR2 SQIVND (reference sequence). The CDR3 covers 15 residues. The trim removed 8 bases at V and 8 bases at J, leaving 14 bases unmatched. DNA of the CDR3: TGTGCCAGTTCCAGGACTAGCAGGAGGATAGATGAGCAGTTCTTC. It is translated as CASSRTSRRIDEQFF.

The table lists this clonotype with many counts. The chain links TRBV20-1 to TRBJ1-2, with 7 bases identical to TRBD1. The junction had 11 bases not matched to a gene; V was cut back by 2 bases and J by 8 bases. CDR3 length: 14 residues. In germline, CDR1 is DFQATT, CDR2 SNEGSKA (reference sequence). CDR3 coding DNA: TGCAGTGCTAGACGTCAGGGGGTTATGAGGGGCTACACCTTC. Translation gives CSARRQGVMRGYTF.